Each of the 31 T cell receptor beta chains below was sequenced from the same sample in a study of blood T cell repertoires in COVID-19. The assay was immunoSEQ multiplex PCR, and TCRdb's table has in-frame clones only and misses some. The table has about 270,000 clones, roughly 84% seen once. Sequencing input: peripheral blood. These receptors were obtained from a human donor with COVID-19, enrolled during active disease. The donor label of this sample is uncertain.

J is TRBJ1-1 and V is TRBV4-1; D unresolved. The V end was cut by 5 bases, the J end by 5 bases, with 15 bases between. The CDR3 runs to 14 residues. CDR1 is MGHRA and CDR2 is YSYEKL in the germline V gene. CDR3 sequence: CASSDRGRETEAFF. The DNA of the CDR3 is TGCGCCAGCAGCGACCGAGGTCGGGAAACTGAAGCTTTCTTT.

The chain joins TRBV7-3 to TRBJ2-5; D perhaps matches TRBD2 (6 bases). The CDR3 length is 17 residues. V was clipped by 8 bases and J by 5 bases, with 27 bases between them. CDR1 is SGHTA, CDR2 FQGTGA, per germline. CDR3 sequence (DNA): TGTGCCAGCTTCCGGGACCGCAGAGGGCCAGGAGGGGAGACCCAGTACTTC. Amino acid sequence: CASFRDRRGPGGETQYF.

This chain joins TRBV19 and TRBJ2-2; a possible D gene is TRBD2 (6 bases). The CDR3 extends over 13 amino acids. Per germline, CDR1 LNHDA and CDR2 SQIVND (reference sequence). Trimming removed 6 bases from V and 4 bases from J, with 9 bases in between. CDR3 sequence: CASRNGGTGELFF. In DNA form, the CDR3 reads TGTGCCAGTAGAAACGGGGGCACCGGGGAGCTGTTTTTT.

This clone was found a few times. V gene TRBV24-1 combines with J gene TRBJ2-1; 9 bases match TRBD2. CDR3 length equals 17 residues. CDR1 is KGHDR and CDR2 is SFDVKD in the germline V gene. J lost 10 bases, V lost 0 bases, and 12 bases had no gene match. The CDR3 region is CATSDLGSSGRSGEQFF. Here the CDR3 DNA reads TGTGCCACCAGTGATTTGGGGAGTAGCGGGAGATCGGGAGAGCAGTTCTTC.

The chain couples TRBV9 to TRBJ2-1; possibly TRBD2 for D (5 bases). V was clipped by 3 bases and J by 5 bases, with 15 bases between them. Germline-derived CDR1 and CDR2 are SGDLS and YYNGEE. The CDR3 is made up of 15 amino acids. The CDR3 sequence is CASSEPHGRDNEQFF. The CDR3 DNA sequence: TGTGCCAGCAGCGAACCCCACGGGCGGGACAATGAGCAGTTCTTC.

The J gene is TRBJ2-7, the V gene TRBV7-9, with D perhaps matching TRBD2 (6 bases). The CDR3 contains 16 residues. Germline loops: CDR1 SEHNR, CDR2 FQNEAQ (reference sequence). Trimming removed 1 base from V and 0 bases from J, with 13 bases in between. The chain's CDR3 is CASSLVGGSGSYEQYF. In nucleotides, the CDR3 is TGTGCCAGCAGCTTAGTCGGGGGAAGCGGCTCCTACGAGCAGTACTTC.

The chain joins TRBV28 to TRBJ2-1; 9 positions match TRBD1. Germline assignment: CDR1 MDHEN and CDR2 SYDVKM. This CDR3 has 16 residues. Trimming at V came to 2 bases and at J to 3 bases, leaving 5 bases not matched to a gene. The CDR3 nucleotides read TGTGCCAGCAGTTTACCGGGGACAGGGATCTACAATGAGCAGTTCTTC. Translation gives CASSLPGTGIYNEQFF.

CDR3 residues: CASSLADRYYGYTF. The CDR3 region has the DNA TGTGCCAGCAGCTTGGCGGACAGGTACTATGGCTACACCTTC. V gene TRBV5-6 combines with J gene TRBJ1-2; TRBD1 matches at 7 bases. Germline assignment: CDR1 SGHDT and CDR2 YYEEEE. The CDR3 contains 14 residues. The V segment lost 0 bases and the J segment 3 bases; nucleotides outside the gene matches: 2.

As for this clone: Other DNA sequences within the sample encode an identical CDR3. This chain joins TRBV20-1 and TRBJ2-1; 9 bases match TRBD2. The V gene end was trimmed by 3 bases and the J gene end by 5 bases; junction bases not matched to a gene: 5. Germline V gene sequence: CDR1 DFQATT, CDR2 SNEGSKA (reference sequence). The CDR3 sequence is 14 residues long. The CDR3, as DNA: TGCAGTGCTAGTGGTCTAGCGGGGAACAATGAGCAGTTCTTC. Translation gives CSASGLAGNNEQFF.

With regard to this clone: Different DNA sequences within this sample yield the same CDR3. The J gene is TRBJ1-1, the V gene TRBV19, with D tentatively TRBD1 (6 bases). CDR3 length: 11 residues. Germline CDR1 reads LNHDA; CDR2 reads SQIVND (reference sequence). Trimming stripped 7 bases from V and 5 bases from J, with 8 bases between. CDR3 DNA: TGTGCCAGTAAAGGGGGAACTGAAGCTTTCTTT. It yields the protein CASKGGTEAFF.

The chain's CDR3 is CAWTGANTGELFF. The CDR3, as DNA: TGTGCCTGGACAGGGGCGAACACCGGGGAGCTGTTTTTT. V gene TRBV30 combines with J gene TRBJ2-2; a weak D match, TRBD1 (6 bases). The germline CDR1 and CDR2 sequences are GTSNPN and SVGIG (reference sequence). The CDR3 spans 13 residues. V lost 4 bases to trimming and J lost 0 bases, with 6 bases between them.

This clone has a single count. The CDR3, as DNA: TGTGCCAGCACCCAGGGGACAGCTTCCTACGAGCAGTACTTC. This encodes CASTQGTASYEQYF. The chain has TRBV11-2 and TRBJ2-7; 7 bases match TRBD1. Trimming took 7 bases from V and 1 from J; bases not matched to a gene: 7. The CDR3 is 14 residues long. Germline lookup yields CDR1 SGHAT and CDR2 FQNNGV.

This sequence joins TRBV5-8 and TRBJ2-7, with 10 bases matching TRBD2. CDR3 size: 15 residues. Unmatched junction bases numbered 7, after V lost 7 bases and J lost 0 bases. Germline V gene lookup returns CDR1 SGHTS and CDR2 YDEGEE. The CDR3 here is CASRPRTSGSYEQYF. For the CDR3, the DNA is TGTGCCAGCCGACCGAGGACTAGCGGCTCCTACGAGCAGTACTTC.

The chain uses TRBV18 and TRBJ2-1; TRBD1 matches 9 bases. The V and J ends lost 6 bases and 5 bases, in that order; junction bases with no gene match: 2. This CDR3 is built from 13 residues. The V gene's germline CDR1 is KGHSH and CDR2 LQKENI. The CDR3 DNA sequence: TGTGCCAGCTCGCGGACAGGGGACAATGAGCAGTTCTTC. It is translated as CASSRTGDNEQFF.

The chain recombines TRBV28 with TRBJ2-7, with 9 bases matching TRBD2. Germline V gives CDR1 MDHEN, CDR2 SYDVKM. V trimming: 6 bases; J trimming: 7 bases; junction bases outside the gene matches: 25. CDR3 length equals 19 residues. The CDR3 region has the DNA TGTGCCAGCAGCCGATCTTCTAGTACAGCGGGAGGAAGGACGGGTGAGCAGTACTTC. Translated, it gives CASSRSSSTAGGRTGEQYF.

The count of this clone is one. The chain couples TRBV28 to TRBJ2-2; 7 nucleotides agree with TRBD1. V trimming: 5 bases; J trimming: 1 base; junction bases outside the gene matches: 10. CDR3 length: 17 residues. CDR1 is MDHEN, CDR2 SYDVKM, per germline. The CDR3 DNA reads as TGTGCCAGCAGTCCCTCATTTGGACAGGAGAACACCGGGGAGCTGTTTTTT. Its protein product is CASSPSFGQENTGELFF.

This sequence joins TRBV4-3 and TRBJ1-4; no definite D call. Per the germline V gene, CDR1 is LGHNA and CDR2 is YSLEER. V dropped 2 bases and J dropped 0 bases, with 7 bases sitting between them. This CDR3 spans 15 amino acids. The CDR3 sequence is CASSQNPTTNEKLFF. The CDR3 bases are TGCGCCAGCAGCCAAAACCCTACAACTAATGAAAAACTGTTTTTT.

The rearrangement uses TRBV7-2 and TRBJ2-7; 10 nucleotides align to TRBD2. CDR3 length equals 18 residues. Germline CDR1 SGHTA, CDR2 FQGNSA. V lost 2 bases and J lost 0; bases outside the gene matches: 10. Here the CDR3 DNA reads TGTGCCAGCAGCTTATTGGCTAGCGGGAGAGCTTCCTCCTACGAGCAGTACTTC. This sequence encodes CASSLLASGRASSYEQYF.

The J gene is TRBJ2-5, the V gene TRBV7-3, with D tentatively TRBD2 (5 bases). Trimming cost V 5 bases and J 2 bases, with 15 bases left between them. This CDR3 has 15 amino acids. Germline values: CDR1 SGHTA, CDR2 FQGTGA. CDR3 in DNA: TGTGCCAGCAGCCAGGATGGCCAGCGGCAAGAGACCCAGTACTTC. Translation: CASSQDGQRQETQYF.

V is TRBV5-4 and J is TRBJ2-1; 8 positions agree with TRBD2. V was pared by 4 bases and J by 5 bases, with 8 bases of the junction left unmatched. Germline V gene sequence: CDR1 SGHNT, CDR2 YYREEE (reference sequence). The CDR3 is made up of 15 amino acids. The CDR3 region is CASSTDPRGDNEQFF. The CDR3 DNA sequence: TGTGCCAGCAGCACCGATCCGCGGGGGGACAATGAGCAGTTCTTC.

The V call is TRBV21-1, the J call TRBJ1-1; the table's D call, TRBD1, was not checked against the DNA. TRBV21-1 is annotated as a pseudogene. The CDR3 runs to 13 residues. The CDR3 region has the DNA TGTGCCAGCAGCAAGGGGCGAAACACTGAAGCTTTCTTT. Amino acid sequence: CASSKGRNTEAFF.

The chain joins TRBV10-3 to TRBJ1-2; no definite D call. This CDR3 has 12 residues. Between the trimmed V and J ends, which lost 2 bases and 8 bases, there was a span of 9 bases. Germline assignment: CDR1 ENHRY and CDR2 SYGVKD. CDR3 residues: CAISEPTGGYTF. The CDR3 DNA sequence: TGTGCCATCAGTGAGCCGACCGGGGGCTACACCTTC.

The J gene is TRBJ2-7, the V gene TRBV6-6; 8 positions agree with TRBD2. The CDR3 spans 14 residues. J lost 5 bases, V lost 2 bases, and 5 bases had no gene match. Looked up from germline, CDR1 is MNHNY and CDR2 is SVGAGI (reference sequence). The DNA for the CDR3 is TGTGCCAGCAGTTACCCCAGCGGGAGCAACGAGCAGTACTTC. Translation gives CASSYPSGSNEQYF.

This chain connects TRBV11-2 to TRBJ1-2; 9 bases are shared with TRBD1. V shed 6 bases, J shed 7 bases, and the junction held 15 bases outside the gene matches. Per germline, CDR1 SGHAT and CDR2 FQNNGV. This CDR3 spans 16 amino acids. The CDR3 is CASRHETDRGISGYTF. The CDR3 bases are TGTGCCAGCAGACATGAAACAGACAGGGGGATCTCTGGCTACACCTTC.

This clone showed up just once. This chain links TRBV7-2 with TRBJ2-2; 7 nucleotides match TRBD1. CDR1 and CDR2 from the germline V gene are SGHTA and FQGNSA. This CDR3 is 16 amino acids long. The trim removed 0 bases at V and 5 bases at J, leaving 6 bases unmatched. CDR3 sequence: CASSLATGKMTGELFF. The DNA for the CDR3 is TGTGCCAGCAGCTTAGCGACAGGGAAGATGACCGGGGAGCTGTTTTTT.

The chain recombines TRBV28 with TRBJ2-7, with D possibly matching TRBD2 (5 bases). Trimming took 3 bases from V and 4 from J, leaving 7 bases between them. Germline-derived CDR1 and CDR2 are MDHEN and SYDVKM. The CDR3 contains 12 residues. Here the CDR3 reads CASSFRRYEQYF. The CDR3 nucleotides read TGTGCCAGCAGTTTTAGGAGGTACGAGCAGTACTTC.

This clone was detected once. This chain joins TRBV28 and TRBJ1-1; 7 bases align to TRBD1. V shed 9 bases, J shed 0 bases, and the junction held 7 bases outside the gene matches. Germline CDR1 reads MDHEN; CDR2 reads SYDVKM. CDR3 length: 14 residues. The CDR3 bases are TGTGCCAGTAAGTCGGGACAGCTGAACACTGAAGCTTTCTTT. Translating it yields CASKSGQLNTEAFF.

The rearrangement links TRBV28 to TRBJ2-2, with 7 bases lining up with TRBD1. The CDR3 runs to 13 residues. Unmatched junction bases numbered 4, after V lost 7 bases and J lost 5 bases. Germline loops: CDR1 MDHEN, CDR2 SYDVKM. The CDR3 DNA sequence: TGTGCCAGCAAAGGGGGCCGAACCGGGGAGCTGTTTTTT. Its translation is CASKGGRTGELFF. Looking up the rest from reference TRBV28 and TRBJ2-2 gives the full variable domain: DVKVTQSSRYLVKRTGEKVFLECVQDMDHENMFWYRQDPGLGLRLIYFSYDVKMKEKGDIPEGYSVSREKKERFSLILESASTNQTSMYLCASKGGRTGELFFGEGSRLTVL.

This clone was seen a single time. CDR3 in amino acids: CASRGGVGTEAFF. The CDR3 region has the DNA TGTGCCAGCCGTGGGGGAGTGGGGACTGAAGCTTTCTTT. This chain links TRBV2 with TRBJ1-1, with D perhaps matching TRBD1 (5 bases). Germline-derived CDR1 and CDR2 are SNHLY and FYNNEI. The CDR3 contains 13 residues. Trimming left V 8 bases short and J 5 bases short, with 15 bases between.

This clone was found once. The chain links TRBV12-3 or TRBV12-4 to TRBJ2-1; D ambiguous. V lost 6 bases and J 4 bases, leaving 10 bases between the germline ends. CDR3 length equals 13 residues. This CDR3 is CASSQYMYNEQFF. The CDR3 DNA follows: TGTGCCAGCAGCCAGTACATGTACAATGAGCAGTTCTTC.

To note about this clone: Given a much more abundant clone one base away, this may be a read error. CDR3 residues: CASSWDRAYEQYF. DNA of the CDR3: TGTGCCAGCAGCTGGGACAGGGCCTACGAGCAGTACTTC. The V and J genes are TRBV5-6 and TRBJ2-7; TRBD1 matches at 9 bases. The CDR3 is made up of 13 amino acids. V lost 3 bases and J lost 2; bases outside the gene matches: 0. Germline CDR1 reads SGHDT; CDR2 reads YYEEEE.